These T cell receptor beta chains were read from a single sample in a study of blood T cell repertoires in COVID-19. Clones were read by immunoSEQ multiplex PCR, and TCRdb kept only the in-frame ones, dropping some. The sample contains about 440,000 clones, around 88% of which appear only once. Sequences were obtained from peripheral blood. These receptors originate from a woman aged 25 to 39 with acute or convalescent COVID-19. Both conserved end residues are part of each CDR3. D genes are given only for firm matches. Some rows have no size entry. The others give once, few or many, or a class for an expanded clone.

D gene | J gene | V gene | clone size | CDR3 protein | CDR3 DNA
NA | TRBJ1-6 | TRBV12-3/TRBV12-4 | NA | CASSPSSSPLHF | TGTGCCAGCAGCCCCTCGTCCTCACCCCTCCACTTT
NA | TRBJ2-5 | TRBV12-3/TRBV12-4 | NA | CASSFRETQYF | TGTGCCAGCAGTTTTCGAGAGACCCAGTACTTC
NA | TRBJ1-1 | TRBV5-1 | NA | CASSLQPGTNQAEAFF | TGCGCCAGCAGCTTGCAGCCAGGGACTAATCAGGCTGAAGCTTTCTTT
NA | TRBJ2-5 | TRBV4-1 | NA | CASSQVAGTHQETQYF | TGCGCCAGCAGCCAAGTCGCCGGGACTCACCAAGAGACCCAGTACTTC
NA | TRBJ1-4 | TRBV6-5 | NA | CASSLGGREKLFF | TGTGCCAGCAGTTTGGGAGGACGCGAAAAACTGTTTTTT
TRBD1 | TRBJ2-5 | TRBV7-9 | NA | CASSSRQGVGETQYF | TGTGCCAGCAGTTCGAGACAGGGTGTAGGGGAGACCCAGTACTTC
TRBD1 | TRBJ1-2 | TRBV5-1 | NA | CASSVGTGYYGYTF | TGCGCCAGCAGCGTCGGGACAGGGTATTATGGCTACACCTTC
TRBD1 | TRBJ2-7 | TRBV7-9 | NA | CASSAGTGVDEQYF | TGTGCCAGCAGCGCTGGGACAGGGGTAGACGAGCAGTACTTC
NA | TRBJ2-1 | TRBV7-6 | NA | CASSPGGGGGYNEQFF | TGTGCCAGCAGCCCAGGCGGAGGGGGCGGCTACAATGAGCAGTTCTTC
NA | TRBJ2-1 | TRBV5-8 | once | CASSKEIADYYNEQFF | TGTGCCAGCAGTAAAGAGATAGCGGACTATTACAATGAGCAGTTCTTC
NA | TRBJ2-1 | TRBV2 | NA | CASSEEVPNNEQFF | TGTGCCAGCAGTGAGGAGGTCCCAAACAATGAGCAGTTCTTC
NA | TRBJ2-1 | TRBV5-6 | NA | CASSLGPRVGKYNEQFF | TGTGCCAGCAGCTTGGGGCCCAGGGTTGGAAAGTACAATGAGCAGTTCTTC
TRBD1 | TRBJ2-7 | TRBV12-5 | NA | CASGLVSGQGGYEQYF | TGTGCTAGTGGTTTGGTATCTGGACAGGGGGGTTACGAGCAGTACTTC
NA | TRBJ1-6 | TRBV7-9 | NA | CASSLGQSSYNSPLHF | TGTGCCAGCAGCCTCGGACAAAGCTCCTATAATTCACCCCTCCACTTT
NA | TRBJ2-3 | TRBV9 | NA | CASSPRDFTDTQYF | TGTGCCAGCAGCCCCCGGGATTTCACAGATACGCAGTATTTT
NA | TRBJ2-7 | TRBV28 | NA | CASSPTRGEEQYF | TGTGCCAGCAGCCCTACTCGGGGTGAGGAGCAGTACTTC
NA | TRBJ2-4 | TRBV5-4 | NA | CASSFPGSSDIQYF | TGTGCCAGCAGCTTCCCGGGAAGTAGTGACATTCAGTACTTC
NA | TRBJ2-2 | TRBV30 | NA | CAWSGGVNTGELFF | TGTGCCTGGAGCGGAGGAGTGAACACCGGGGAGCTGTTTTTT
NA | TRBJ1-6 | TRBV7-3 | NA | CASSLHSGEGSPLHF | TGTGCCAGCAGCTTACACTCAGGGGAAGGTTCACCCCTCCACTTT
NA | TRBJ2-3 | TRBV7-8 | NA | CASSLAGITDTQYF | TGTGCCAGCAGCTTAGCCGGGATCACAGATACGCAGTATTTT
TRBD2 | TRBJ2-2 | TRBV3-1/TRBV3-2 | many | CASSQVPSGGVNTGELFF | TGTGCCAGCAGCCAAGTCCCTAGCGGGGGGGTTAACACCGGGGAGCTGTTTTTT
NA | TRBJ1-4 | TRBV19 | NA | CASSTPGRGDARVLFF | TGTGCCAGTAGTACACCGGGGAGGGGCGATGCGCGAGTACTGTTTTTT
TRBD1 | TRBJ2-1 | TRBV4-1 | NA | CASSLPGQAVYNEQFF | TGCGCCAGCAGCCTACCAGGACAGGCGGTTTACAATGAGCAGTTCTTC
TRBD1 | TRBJ2-3 | TRBV24-1 | NA | CATSEGGGTDTQYF | TGTGCCACCAGTGAAGGGGGCGGCACAGATACGCAGTATTTT
NA | TRBJ2-5 | TRBV3-1/TRBV3-2 | NA | CASSQGAETQYF | TGTGCCAGCAGCCAAGGAGCCGAGACCCAGTACTTC
NA | TRBJ2-1 | TRBV11-2 | once | CASSWGRRGPDEQFF | TGTGCCAGCAGCTGGGGGAGGAGGGGGCCAGATGAGCAGTTCTTC
NA | TRBJ1-1 | TRBV5-1 | NA | CASSLGDSLFVEAFF | TGCGCCAGCAGCTTGGGTGACAGCCTGTTTGTGGAAGCTTTCTTT
NA | TRBJ1-5 | TRBV3-1/TRBV3-2 | NA | CASSLGTSVLQPQHF | TGTGCCAGCAGCCTTGGGACATCCGTTCTTCAGCCCCAGCATTTT
NA | TRBJ1-3 | TRBV19 | NA | CASSIGRGTYGNTIYF | TGTGCCAGTAGTATTGGTCGGGGGACCTACGGAAACACCATATATTTT
TRBD1 | TRBJ2-1 | TRBV30 | NA | CAWYTGGNEQFF | TGTGCCTGGTACACAGGGGGTAATGAGCAGTTCTTC
NA | TRBJ1-5 | TRBV5-1 | few | CASSLEGMNQPQHF | TGCGCCAGCAGCTTGGAGGGGATGAATCAGCCCCAGCATTTT
TRBD2 | TRBJ2-3 | TRBV10-1 | NA | CASSDRGDLTDTQYF | TGCGCCAGCTCGGACCGGGGGGATCTCACAGATACGCAGTATTTT
TRBD1 | TRBJ1-3 | TRBV23-1 | few | CAATDRFNTIYF | TGCGCCGCCACGGACAGGTTCAACACCATATATTTT
NA | TRBJ1-2 | TRBV6-5 | NA | CASSTGTYGYTF | TGTGCCAGCAGTACAGGGACCTATGGCTACACCTTC
TRBD2 | TRBJ2-1 | TRBV11-3 | NA | CASSPGGGEGYNEQFF | TGTGCCAGCAGCCCTGGTGGAGGGGAGGGCTACAATGAGCAGTTCTTC
TRBD1 | TRBJ1-4 | TRBV2 | NA | CASRDRSNEKLFF | TGTGCCAGCAGGGACAGGAGTAATGAAAAACTGTTTTTT
NA | TRBJ2-7 | TRBV4-1 | few | CASSQVTSYEQYF | TGCGCCAGCAGCCAAGTGACAAGCTACGAGCAGTACTTC
NA | TRBJ2-5 | TRBV27 | few | CASRHGGDETQYF | TGTGCCAGCAGGCACGGAGGGGATGAGACCCAGTACTTC
NA | TRBJ1-1 | TRBV5-4 | NA | CASSSQDPAGEAFF | TGTGCCAGCAGCAGCCAGGATCCCGCCGGAGAAGCTTTCTTT
NA | TRBJ1-2 | TRBV5-4 | NA | CASSLPTGNYGYTF | TGTGCCAGCAGCCTACCGACAGGAAACTATGGCTACACCTTC
TRBD2 | TRBJ2-1 | TRBV2 | NA | CASSEWSLAGVVQFF | TGTGCCAGCAGTGAATGGAGCCTAGCGGGGGTCGTGCAGTTCTTC
NA | TRBJ1-5 | TRBV6-2/TRBV6-3 | NA | CASSLVSNQPQHF | TGTGCCAGCAGTCTTGTGAGCAATCAGCCCCAGCATTTT
TRBD1 | TRBJ1-1 | TRBV29-1 | NA | CSSEGAGVTEAFF | TGCAGCTCTGAGGGGGCAGGGGTCACTGAAGCTTTCTTT
TRBD2 | TRBJ2-1 | TRBV4-1 | few | CASSLPTGTTQFF | TGCGCCAGCAGCCTGCCGACCGGGACTACCCAGTTCTTC
NA | TRBJ1-1 | TRBV6-5 | NA | CASRPTWNTEAFF | TGTGCCAGCAGGCCAACATGGAACACTGAAGCTTTCTTT
NA | TRBJ2-7 | TRBV9 | NA | CASSGRGNSYEQYF | TGTGCCAGCAGCGGCAGGGGTAACTCCTACGAGCAGTACTTC
TRBD2 | TRBJ2-2 | TRBV2 | NA | CASKGLSAGELFF | TGTGCCAGCAAGGGACTATCTGCCGGGGAGCTGTTTTTT
NA | TRBJ2-1 | TRBV30 | NA | CACLSGPLYNEQFF | TGTGCCTGTCTTTCAGGGCCCCTCTACAATGAGCAGTTCTTC
NA | TRBJ1-2 | TRBV6-5 | NA | CASGGVDGYTF | TGTGCCAGCGGAGGGGTGGATGGCTACACCTTC